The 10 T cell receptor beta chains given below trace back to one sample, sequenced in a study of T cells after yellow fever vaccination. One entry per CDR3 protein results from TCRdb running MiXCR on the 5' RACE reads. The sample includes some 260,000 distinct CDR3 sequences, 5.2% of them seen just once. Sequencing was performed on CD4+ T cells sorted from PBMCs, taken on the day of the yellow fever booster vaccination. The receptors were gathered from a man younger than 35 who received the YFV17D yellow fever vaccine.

CDR3 residues: CASSLRLAGWDEQFF. The CDR3 bases are TGTGCCAGCAGCTTGAGACTAGCGGGGTGGGATGAGCAGTTCTTC. The chain recombines TRBV5-4 with TRBJ2-1; the match to TRBD2 covers 11 bases. The germline V gene encodes CDR1 SGHNT and CDR2 YYREEE (reference sequence). The CDR3 consists of 15 residues. The junction had 5 bases not matched to a gene; V was cut back by 1 base and J by 8 bases.

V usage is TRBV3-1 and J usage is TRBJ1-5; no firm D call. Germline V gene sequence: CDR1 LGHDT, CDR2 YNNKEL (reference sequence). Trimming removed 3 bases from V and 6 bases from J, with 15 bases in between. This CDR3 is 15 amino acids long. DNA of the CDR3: TGTGCCAGCAGCCAGGGCCCAGCAAGCGGTCAGCCCCAGCATTTT. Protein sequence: CASSQGPASGQPQHF.

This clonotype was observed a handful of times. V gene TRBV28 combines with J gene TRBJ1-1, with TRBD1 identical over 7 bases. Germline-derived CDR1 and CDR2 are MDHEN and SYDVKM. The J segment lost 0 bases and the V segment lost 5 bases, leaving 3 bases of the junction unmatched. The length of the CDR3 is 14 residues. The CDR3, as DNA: TGTGCCAGCAGTGTGGGACAGATGAACACTGAAGCTTTCTTT. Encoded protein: CASSVGQMNTEAFF. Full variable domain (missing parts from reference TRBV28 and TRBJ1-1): DVKVTQSSRYLVKRTGEKVFLECVQDMDHENMFWYRQDPGLGLRLIYFSYDVKMKEKGDIPEGYSVSREKKERFSLILESASTNQTSMYLCASSVGQMNTEAFFGQGTRLTVV.

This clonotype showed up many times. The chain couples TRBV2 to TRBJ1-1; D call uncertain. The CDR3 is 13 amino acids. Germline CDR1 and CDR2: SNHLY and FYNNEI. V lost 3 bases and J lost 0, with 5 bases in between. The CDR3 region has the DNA TGTGCCAGCAGTGACTCGCTGAACACTGAAGCTTTCTTT. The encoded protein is CASSDSLNTEAFF.

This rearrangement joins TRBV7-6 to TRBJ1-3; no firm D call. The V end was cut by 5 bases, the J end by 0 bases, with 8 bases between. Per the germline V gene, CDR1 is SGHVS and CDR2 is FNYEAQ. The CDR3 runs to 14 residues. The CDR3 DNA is TGTGCCAGCAGCCCCAGGTACTCTGGAAACACCATATATTTT. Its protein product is CASSPRYSGNTIYF.

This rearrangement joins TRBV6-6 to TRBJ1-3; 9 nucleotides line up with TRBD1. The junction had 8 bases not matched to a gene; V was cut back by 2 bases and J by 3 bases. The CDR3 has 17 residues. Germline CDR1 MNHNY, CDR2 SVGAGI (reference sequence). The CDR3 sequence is CASSYAPGQGGGNTIYF. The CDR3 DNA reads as TGTGCCAGCAGTTACGCACCGGGACAGGGTGGTGGAAACACCATATATTTT.

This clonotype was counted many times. CDR3 sequence reads: CASSLTQGEQYV. In DNA form, the CDR3 reads TGTGCCAGCAGCTTAACGCAGGGGGAGCAGTACGTC. The rearrangement links TRBV11-2 to TRBJ2-7; a weak D match, TRBD1 (6 bases). The CDR3 consists of 12 residues. With 2 bases removed from V and 7 bases from J, the gap between germline ends came to 9 bases. CDR1 is SGHAT, CDR2 FQNNGV, per germline.

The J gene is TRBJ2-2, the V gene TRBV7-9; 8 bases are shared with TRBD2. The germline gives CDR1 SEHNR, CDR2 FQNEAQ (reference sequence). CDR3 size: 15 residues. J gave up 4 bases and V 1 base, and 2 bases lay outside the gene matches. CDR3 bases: TGTGCCAGCAGCTTAGGACTAGCGAGCACCGGGGAGCTGTTTTTT. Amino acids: CASSLGLASTGELFF.

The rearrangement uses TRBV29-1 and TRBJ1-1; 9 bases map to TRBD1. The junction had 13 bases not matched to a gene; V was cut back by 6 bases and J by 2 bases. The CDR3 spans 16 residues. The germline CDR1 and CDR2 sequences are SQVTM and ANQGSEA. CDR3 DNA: TGCAGCGTAACATTCTCCGGGACAGGGCGAAACACTGAAGCTTTCTTT. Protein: CSVTFSGTGRNTEAFF.

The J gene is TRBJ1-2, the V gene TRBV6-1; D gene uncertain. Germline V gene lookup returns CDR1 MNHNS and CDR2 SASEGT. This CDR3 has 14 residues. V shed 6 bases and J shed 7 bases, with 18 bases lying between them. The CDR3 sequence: CASRMEGSGSGYTF. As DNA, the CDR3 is TGTGCCAGCAGGATGGAAGGGAGCGGGAGTGGCTACACCTTC.